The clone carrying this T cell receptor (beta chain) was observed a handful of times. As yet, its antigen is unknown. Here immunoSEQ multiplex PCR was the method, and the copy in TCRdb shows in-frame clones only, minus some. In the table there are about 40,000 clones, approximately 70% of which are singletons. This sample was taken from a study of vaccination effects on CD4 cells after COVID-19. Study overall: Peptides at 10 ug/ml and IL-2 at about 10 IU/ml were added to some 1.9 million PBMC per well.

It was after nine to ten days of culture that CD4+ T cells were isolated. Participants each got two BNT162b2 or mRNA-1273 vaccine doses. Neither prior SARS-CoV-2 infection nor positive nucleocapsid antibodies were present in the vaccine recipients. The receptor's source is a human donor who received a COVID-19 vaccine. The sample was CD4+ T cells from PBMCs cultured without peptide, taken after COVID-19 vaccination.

The CDR3: CASSLVGGDTEAFF. In DNA form, the CDR3 reads TGTGCCAGCAGCTTGGTGGGCGGGGACACTGAAGCTTTCTTT. This chain connects TRBV5-4 to TRBJ1-1, with D uncertain. CDR3 size: 14 residues. V lost 0 bases to trimming and J lost 3 bases, with 9 bases between them. Germline loops: CDR1 SGHNT, CDR2 YYREEE (reference sequence).